The 7 T cell receptor beta chains below all came from one sample that was sequenced in a study of blood T cell repertoires in COVID-19. The method was immunoSEQ multiplex PCR; TCRdb's version includes in-frame clones alone and lacks a portion of them. Of roughly 30,000 clones in the sample, roughly 89% were seen once. Sequenced input: peripheral blood. These receptors all come from a man older than 75 with acute or convalescent COVID-19.

The V and J genes are TRBV7-2 and TRBJ2-7; 8 bases map to TRBD2. The junction had 6 bases not matched to a gene; V was cut back by 4 bases and J by 1 base. Germline V gives CDR1 SGHTA, CDR2 FQGNSA. This CDR3 is 15 amino acids long. CDR3 amino acids: CASSYGGGGSYEQYF. The CDR3 DNA reads as TGTGCCAGCAGCTACGGGGGGGGAGGTTCCTACGAGCAGTACTTC.

This chain's CDR3 is CASSIQGAPTNEKLFF. The DNA of the CDR3 is TGTGCCAGTAGTATCCAGGGGGCCCCAACTAATGAAAAACTGTTTTTT. The chain uses TRBV19 and TRBJ1-4, with 8 bases identical to TRBD1. This CDR3 comprises 16 residues. The V gene end was trimmed by 3 bases and the J gene end by 0 bases; junction bases not matched to a gene: 3. Germline V lookup: CDR1 LNHDA, CDR2 SQIVND (reference sequence).

The chain carries TRBV11-2 and TRBJ1-4, with TRBD1 matching over 9 bases. V lost 5 bases and J lost 2; bases outside the gene matches: 6. Per germline, CDR1 SGHAT and CDR2 FQNNGV. The CDR3 spans 16 residues. The CDR3 reads CASSPGQGSTNEKLFF. DNA for the CDR3: TGTGCCAGCAGCCCCGGACAGGGGAGTACTAATGAAAAACTGTTTTTT.

As for this clone: The same CDR3 is also encoded by other DNA sequences in this sample. The genes are TRBV11-2 and TRBJ1-6; no reliable D call. V was trimmed by 4 bases and J by 3 bases, leaving 4 bases between them. The CDR3 is 13 amino acids. Per the germline V gene, CDR1 is SGHAT and CDR2 is FQNNGV. The CDR3 sequence is CASSSSYNSPLHF. Written as DNA, the CDR3 is TGTGCCAGCAGCTCCAGCTATAATTCACCCCTCCACTTT.

The chain carries TRBV10-2 and TRBJ2-1; perhaps TRBD2 as D (6 bases). Germline lookup yields CDR1 WSHSY and CDR2 SAAADI. The V gene lost 9 bases and the J gene lost 3 bases, with 15 bases spanning the gap. CDR3 length: 14 residues. The CDR3 bases are TGCGCCAGTACGACCGGGACTGACTACAATGAGCAGTTCTTC. Protein product: CASTTGTDYNEQFF.

The chain combines TRBV13 with TRBJ2-1; 7 positions match TRBD2. The CDR3 is 14 amino acids. Germline V gives CDR1 PRHDT, CDR2 FYEKMQ (reference sequence). Trimming cost V 10 bases and J 4 bases; bases outside gene matches: 10. CDR3 coding DNA: TGTGCCACTGCCCGCGGCGGGAGATACAATGAGCAGTTCTTC. It translates to CATARGGRYNEQFF.

This chain joins TRBV7-2 and TRBJ1-2; D ambiguous. Germline V gene sequence: CDR1 SGHTA, CDR2 FQGNSA. CDR3 length: 15 residues. Trimming removed 1 base from V and 8 bases from J, with 17 bases in between. The CDR3 loop is CASSLDLDLADGYTF. CDR3 coding DNA: TGTGCCAGCAGCTTAGATTTAGACTTGGCCGACGGCTACACCTTC.